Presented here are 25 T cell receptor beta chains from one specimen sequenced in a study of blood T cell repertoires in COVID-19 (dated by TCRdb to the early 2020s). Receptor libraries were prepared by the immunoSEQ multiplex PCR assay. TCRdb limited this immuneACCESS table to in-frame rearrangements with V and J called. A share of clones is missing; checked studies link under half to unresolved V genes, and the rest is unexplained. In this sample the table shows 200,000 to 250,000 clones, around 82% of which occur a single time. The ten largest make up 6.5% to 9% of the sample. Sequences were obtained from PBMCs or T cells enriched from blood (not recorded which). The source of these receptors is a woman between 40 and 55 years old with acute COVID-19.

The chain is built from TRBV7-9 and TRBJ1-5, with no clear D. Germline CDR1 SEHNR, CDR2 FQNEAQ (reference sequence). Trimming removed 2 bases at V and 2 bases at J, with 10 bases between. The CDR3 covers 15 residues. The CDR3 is CASSLTGDGNQPQHF. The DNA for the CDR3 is TGTGCCAGCAGCTTAACGGGTGACGGCAATCAGCCCCAGCATTTT.

The CDR3 loop reads CASSPGLANVLTF. CDR3 DNA sequence: TGTGCCAGCAGTCCAGGGTTGGCCAACGTCCTGACTTTC. The chain has TRBV7-3 and TRBJ2-6, with TRBD1 as a possible D gene (5 bases). Germline V gene data show CDR1 as SGHTA and CDR2 as FQGTGA. This CDR3 has 13 residues. The V end was cut by 6 bases, the J end by 6 bases, with 9 bases between.

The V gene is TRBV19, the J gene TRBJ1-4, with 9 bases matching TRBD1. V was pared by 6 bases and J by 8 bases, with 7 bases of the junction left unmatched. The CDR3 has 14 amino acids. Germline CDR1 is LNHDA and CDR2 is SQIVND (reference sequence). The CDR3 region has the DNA TGTGCCAGTAGGATACAGGGGGCGGAGGAAAAACTGTTTTTT. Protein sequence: CASRIQGAEEKLFF. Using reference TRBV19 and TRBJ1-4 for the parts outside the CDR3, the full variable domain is DGGITQSPKYLFRKEGQNVTLSCEQNLNHDAMYWYRQDPGQGLRLIYYSQIVNDFQKGDIAEGYSVSREKKESFPLTVTSAQKNPTAFYLCASRIQGAEEKLFFGSGTQLSVL.

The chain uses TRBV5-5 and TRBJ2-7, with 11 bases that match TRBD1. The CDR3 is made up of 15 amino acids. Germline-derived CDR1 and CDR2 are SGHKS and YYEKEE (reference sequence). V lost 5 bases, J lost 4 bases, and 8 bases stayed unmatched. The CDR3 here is CASSYRTGGWYEQYF. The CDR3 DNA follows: TGTGCCAGCAGTTACCGGACAGGGGGCTGGTACGAGCAGTACTTC.

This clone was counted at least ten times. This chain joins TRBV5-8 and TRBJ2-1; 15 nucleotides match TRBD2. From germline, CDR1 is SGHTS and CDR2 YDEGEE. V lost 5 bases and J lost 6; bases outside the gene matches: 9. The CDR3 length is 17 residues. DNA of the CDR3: TGTGCCAGCAGATACGGGACTAGCGGGAGGTGGCTCAATGAGCAGTTCTTC. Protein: CASRYGTSGRWLNEQFF. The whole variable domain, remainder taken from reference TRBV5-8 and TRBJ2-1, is EAGVTQSPTHLIKTRGQQATLRCSPISGHTSVYWYQQALGLGLQFLLWYDEGEERNRGNFPPRFSGRQFPNYSSELNVNALELEDSALYLCASRYGTSGRWLNEQFFGPGTRLTVL.

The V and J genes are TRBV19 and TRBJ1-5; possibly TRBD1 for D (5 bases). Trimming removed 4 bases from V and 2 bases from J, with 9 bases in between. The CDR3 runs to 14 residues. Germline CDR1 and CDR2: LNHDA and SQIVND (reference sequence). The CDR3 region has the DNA TGTGCCAGTAGTAAGGACAAGGGCAATCAGCCCCAGCATTTT. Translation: CASSKDKGNQPQHF.

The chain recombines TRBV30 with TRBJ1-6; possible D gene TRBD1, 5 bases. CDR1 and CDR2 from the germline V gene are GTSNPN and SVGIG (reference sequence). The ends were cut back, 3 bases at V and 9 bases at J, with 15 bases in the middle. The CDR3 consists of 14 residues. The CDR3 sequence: CAWRYRTGGSPLHF. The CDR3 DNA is TGTGCCTGGAGGTACCGAACGGGGGGTTCACCCCTCCACTTT. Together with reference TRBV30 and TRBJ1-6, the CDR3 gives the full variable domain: SQTIHQWPATLVQPVGSPLSLECTVEGTSNPNLYWYRQAAGRGLQLLFYSVGIGQISSEVPQNLSASRPQDRQFILSSKKLLLSDSGFYLCAWRYRTGGSPLHFGNGTRLTVT.

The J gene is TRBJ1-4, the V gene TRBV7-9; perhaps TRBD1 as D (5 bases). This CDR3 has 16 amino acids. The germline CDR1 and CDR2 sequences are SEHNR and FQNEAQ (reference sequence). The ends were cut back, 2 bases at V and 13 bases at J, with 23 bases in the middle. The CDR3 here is CASSLPTRYGSTGLFF. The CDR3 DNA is TGTGCCAGCAGCTTACCGACTCGCTACGGCTCTACAGGACTGTTTTTT.

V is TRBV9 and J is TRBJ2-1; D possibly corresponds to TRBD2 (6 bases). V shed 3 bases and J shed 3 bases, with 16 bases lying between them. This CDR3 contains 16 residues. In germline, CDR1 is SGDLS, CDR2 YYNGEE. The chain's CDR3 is CASSGPGAEFYNEQFF. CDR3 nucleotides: TGTGCCAGCAGCGGGCCGGGAGCGGAGTTCTACAATGAGCAGTTCTTC.

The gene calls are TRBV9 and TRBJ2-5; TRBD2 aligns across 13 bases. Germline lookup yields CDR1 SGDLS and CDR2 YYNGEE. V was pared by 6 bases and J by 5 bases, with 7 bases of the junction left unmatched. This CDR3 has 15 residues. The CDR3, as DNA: TGTGCCAGCACAGGGACTAGCGGGGTGGGGGAGACCCAGTACTTC. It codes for CASTGTSGVGETQYF.

CDR3 DNA sequence: TGTGCCAGCAGCCAAGATTTGAAGTCTATTGGCTACACCTTC. Its protein is CASSQDLKSIGYTF. The J gene is TRBJ1-2, the V gene TRBV4-2; the D is unclear. V gave up 0 bases and J gave up 7 bases, with 12 bases separating them. Germline values: CDR1 LGHNA, CDR2 YNFKEQ. The CDR3 has 14 amino acids.

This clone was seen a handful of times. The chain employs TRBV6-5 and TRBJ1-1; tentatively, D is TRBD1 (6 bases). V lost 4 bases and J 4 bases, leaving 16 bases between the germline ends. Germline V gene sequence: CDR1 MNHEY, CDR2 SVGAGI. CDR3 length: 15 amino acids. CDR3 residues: CASSFKPTGSTEAFF. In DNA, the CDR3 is TGTGCCAGCAGTTTTAAACCAACAGGGAGCACTGAAGCTTTCTTT.

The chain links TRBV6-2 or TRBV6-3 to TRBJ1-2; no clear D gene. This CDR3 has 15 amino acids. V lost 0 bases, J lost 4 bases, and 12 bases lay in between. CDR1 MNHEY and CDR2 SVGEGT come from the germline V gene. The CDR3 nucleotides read TGTGCCAGCAGTTACTCTAGCCCCTTGAGCTATGGCTACACCTTC. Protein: CASSYSSPLSYGYTF.

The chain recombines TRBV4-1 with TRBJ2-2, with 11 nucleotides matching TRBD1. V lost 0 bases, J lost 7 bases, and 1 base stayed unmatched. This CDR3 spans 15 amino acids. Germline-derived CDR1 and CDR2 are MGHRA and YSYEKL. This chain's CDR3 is CASSQEGQGGGELFF. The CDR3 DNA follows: TGCGCCAGCAGCCAAGAGGGACAGGGGGGCGGGGAGCTGTTTTTT.

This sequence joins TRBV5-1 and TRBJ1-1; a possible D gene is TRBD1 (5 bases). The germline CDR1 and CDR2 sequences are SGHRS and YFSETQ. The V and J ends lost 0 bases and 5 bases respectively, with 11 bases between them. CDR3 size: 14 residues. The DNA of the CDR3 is TGCGCCAGCAGCTTGGGTGCAGGGCGGACTGAAGCTTTCTTT. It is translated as CASSLGAGRTEAFF.

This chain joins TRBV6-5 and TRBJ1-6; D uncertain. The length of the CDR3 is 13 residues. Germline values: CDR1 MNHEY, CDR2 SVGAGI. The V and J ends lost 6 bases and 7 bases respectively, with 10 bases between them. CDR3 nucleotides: TGTGCCAGCAGCCTCCCGGGGAATTCACCCCTCCACTTT. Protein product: CASSLPGNSPLHF.

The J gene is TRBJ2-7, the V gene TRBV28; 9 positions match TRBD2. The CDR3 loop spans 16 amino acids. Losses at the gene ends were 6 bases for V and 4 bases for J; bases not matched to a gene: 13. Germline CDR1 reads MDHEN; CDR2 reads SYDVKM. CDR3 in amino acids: CASRPIAGVSLYEQYF. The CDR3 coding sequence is TGTGCCAGCAGACCGATAGCGGGAGTCTCCCTTTACGAGCAGTACTTC.

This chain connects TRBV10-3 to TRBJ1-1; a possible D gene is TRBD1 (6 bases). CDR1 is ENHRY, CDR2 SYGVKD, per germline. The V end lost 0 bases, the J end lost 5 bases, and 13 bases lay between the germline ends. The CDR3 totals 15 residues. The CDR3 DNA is TGTGCCATCAGTGAGTCTAACAGGGAGGGAACTGAAGCTTTCTTT. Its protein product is CAISESNREGTEAFF.

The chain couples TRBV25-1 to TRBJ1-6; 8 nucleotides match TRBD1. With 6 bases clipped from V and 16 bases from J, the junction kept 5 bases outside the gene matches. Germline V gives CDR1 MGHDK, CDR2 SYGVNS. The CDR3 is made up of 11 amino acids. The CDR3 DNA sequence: TGTGCCAGCAGCTTCCGGGACAGGCTCCACTTT. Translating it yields CASSFRDRLHF.

CDR3: CASSIPGTRFNEQFF. CDR3 sequence (DNA): TGTGCCAGCAGCATACCCGGGACTAGGTTCAATGAGCAGTTCTTC. The gene calls are TRBV7-6 and TRBJ2-1; the match to TRBD2 covers 8 bases. Trimming took 5 bases from V and 6 from J; bases not matched to a gene: 9. Germline V gives CDR1 SGHVS, CDR2 FNYEAQ. CDR3 length equals 15 residues.

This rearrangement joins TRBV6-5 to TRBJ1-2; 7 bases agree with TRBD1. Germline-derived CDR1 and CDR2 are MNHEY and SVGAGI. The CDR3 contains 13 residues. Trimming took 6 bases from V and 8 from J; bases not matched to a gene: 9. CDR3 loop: CASSPDRRNGYTF. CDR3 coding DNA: TGTGCCAGCAGCCCGGACAGGCGAAACGGCTACACCTTC.

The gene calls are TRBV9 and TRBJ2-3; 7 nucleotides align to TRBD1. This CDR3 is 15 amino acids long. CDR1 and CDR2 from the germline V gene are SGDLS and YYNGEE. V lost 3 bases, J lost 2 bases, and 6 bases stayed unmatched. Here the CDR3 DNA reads TGTGCCAGCAGCGGTCTGACAGGGACCACAGATACGCAGTATTTT. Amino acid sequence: CASSGLTGTTDTQYF.

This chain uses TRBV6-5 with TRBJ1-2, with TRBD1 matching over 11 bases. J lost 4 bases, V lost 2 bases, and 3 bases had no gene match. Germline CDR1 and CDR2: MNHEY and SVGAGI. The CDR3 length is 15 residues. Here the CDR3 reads CASSYRDRGGYGYTF. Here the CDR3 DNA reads TGTGCCAGCAGTTACCGGGACAGGGGGGGCTATGGCTACACCTTC.

CDR3 residues: CASSPSPQGWGNQPQHF. CDR3 nucleotide sequence: TGCGCCAGCAGTCCAAGCCCCCAGGGCTGGGGCAATCAGCCCCAGCATTTT. The genes are TRBV5-1 and TRBJ1-5, with D possibly being TRBD1 (5 bases). The CDR3 has 17 residues. Germline assignment: CDR1 SGHRS and CDR2 YFSETQ. Deletions cut 5 bases from V and 2 bases from J, with 20 bases between.

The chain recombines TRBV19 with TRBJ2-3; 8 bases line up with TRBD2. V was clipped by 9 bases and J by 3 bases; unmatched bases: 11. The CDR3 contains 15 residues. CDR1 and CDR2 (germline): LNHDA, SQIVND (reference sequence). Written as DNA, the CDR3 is TGTGCCAGCGCCCCGATAGCGGGGATGACAGATACGCAGTATTTT. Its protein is CASAPIAGMTDTQYF.